This T cell receptor beta chain was captured in a study of metastatic and nonmetastatic thyroid tumors. This clone came up many times. Until they underwent thyroid surgery, no patient had received any treatment. V lost 4 bases to trimming and J lost 3 bases; unmatched junction nucleotides: 7. CDR3 size: 15 residues. Germline V lookup: CDR1 SGHNT, CDR2 YYREEE (reference sequence). TCRdb called clones again from the PCR reads with MiXCR. The sample holds under 25,000 clones, 15% to 17% seen once. This receptor was taken from a female donor with papillary thyroid cancer or a benign thyroid nodule (not recorded which). Some clones in this sample may be carry-over from other donors' samples. The chain joins TRBV5-4 to TRBJ1-1; TRBD1 agrees at 9 bases. Source material: blood. CDR3 residues: CASSSPQGADTEAFF. CDR3 coding DNA: TGTGCCAGCAGCAGCCCACAGGGGGCGGACACTGAAGCTTTCTTT.